One sample yielded the 15 T cell receptor beta chains listed below, sequenced in a study of neurological immune-mediated disorders. In TCRdb, the 5' RACE reads were re-called with MiXCR into one record per CDR3 protein. Here the sample spans around 17,000 distinct CDR3 sequences, 3.5% being singletons. Sequences were obtained from CD8+ T cells from blood. Source of these receptors: a middle-aged woman in good health.

This clonotype was counted many times. The chain combines TRBV7-2 with TRBJ2-1; 9 nucleotides agree with TRBD2. The junction had 5 bases not matched to a gene; V was cut back by 3 bases and J by 2 bases. The CDR3 is 16 amino acids. Germline loops: CDR1 SGHTA, CDR2 FQGNSA. The chain's CDR3 is CASSFGLAGTYNEQFF. The CDR3 DNA sequence: TGTGCCAGCAGCTTCGGGCTAGCGGGAACCTACAATGAGCAGTTCTTC. The full variable domain, with the rest looked up from reference TRBV7-2 and TRBJ2-1, is GAGVSQSPSNKVTEKGKDVELRCDPISGHTALYWYRQSLGQGLEFLIYFQGNSAPDKSGLPSDRFSAERTGGSVSTLTIQRTQQEDSAVYLCASSFGLAGTYNEQFFGPGTRLTVL.

At least ten counts were recorded for this clonotype. The CDR3 sequence is CASSPDKTQYF. The CDR3 region has the DNA TGTGCCAGCAGCCCAGATAAGACCCAGTACTTC. The gene calls are TRBV21-1 and TRBJ2-5. TRBV21-1 is labeled a pseudogene. The CDR3 contains 11 residues.

This clonotype was seen at least ten times. This sequence joins TRBV29-1 and TRBJ2-2; D may be TRBD1 (6 bases). The CDR3 consists of 14 residues. V shed 6 bases and J shed 6 bases, with 17 bases lying between them. The germline gives CDR1 SQVTM, CDR2 ANQGSEA. As DNA, the CDR3 is TGCAGCGTACCACAACAGGGAGTGGCCGGGGAGCTGTTTTTT. Translation: CSVPQQGVAGELFF.

This clonotype was seen ten or more times. This rearrangement joins TRBV29-1 to TRBJ2-1; TRBD2 matches at 7 bases. Losses at the gene ends were 6 bases for V and 7 bases for J; bases not matched to a gene: 3. CDR3 length: 11 amino acids. Germline CDR1 is SQVTM and CDR2 is ANQGSEA. The CDR3 here is CSVGEGNEQFF. In DNA form, the CDR3 reads TGCAGCGTCGGGGAGGGTAATGAGCAGTTCTTC.

This clonotype was picked up many times. This rearrangement joins TRBV12-3 or TRBV12-4 to TRBJ2-7, with a tentative D call TRBD1 (7 bases). The CDR3 has 14 amino acids. V shed 6 bases and J shed 5 bases, with 17 bases lying between them. Here the CDR3 reads CASRDGTGEDEQYF. As DNA, the CDR3 is TGTGCCAGCAGGGACGGAACAGGGGAGGACGAGCAGTACTTC.

In this sample, this clonotype turned up a few times. V is TRBV7-8 and J is TRBJ2-7; 8 bases agree with TRBD1. The CDR3 sequence is 14 residues long. CDR1 SGHVS and CDR2 FQNEAQ come from the germline V gene. J lost 4 bases, V lost 5 bases, and 7 bases had no gene match. The CDR3 coding sequence is TGTGCCAGCAGCGCACAGGGGGTTAGGTACGAGCAGTACTTC. This encodes CASSAQGVRYEQYF.

This clonotype ranks as medium-sized. This chain connects TRBV29-1 to TRBJ2-5; the match to TRBD2 covers 11 bases. The junction had 6 bases not matched to a gene; V was cut back by 7 bases and J by 2 bases. This CDR3 has 14 residues. Germline assignment: CDR1 SQVTM and CDR2 ANQGSEA. CDR3: CSASTSGAQETQYF. The CDR3 nucleotides are TGCAGCGCCTCGACTAGCGGGGCGCAAGAGACCCAGTACTTC.

This clonotype has a count of ten or more. This chain joins TRBV29-1 and TRBJ2-3, with 9 bases aligning to TRBD1. This CDR3 region has 16 residues. The J segment lost 1 base and the V segment lost 2 bases, leaving 7 bases of the junction unmatched. Germline V gives CDR1 SQVTM, CDR2 ANQGSEA. The CDR3 nucleotides are TGCAGCGTTGAACCGGGACAGGGATCGGGCACAGATACGCAGTATTTT. It encodes CSVEPGQGSGTDTQYF.

This clonotype was observed a handful of times. The J gene is TRBJ2-4, the V gene TRBV5-1; 8 bases are a match to TRBD2. V lost 0 bases, J lost 1 base, and 15 bases stayed unmatched. Germline V gives CDR1 SGHRS, CDR2 YFSETQ. The CDR3 runs to 20 residues. The CDR3 reads CASSLVPQREKKVAKNIQYF. DNA for the CDR3: TGCGCCAGCAGCTTGGTTCCCCAGCGGGAGAAGAAGGTGGCCAAAAACATTCAGTACTTC.

This sequence joins TRBV6-6 and TRBJ2-7; 11 bases line up with TRBD2. Germline trimming cut 6 bases from V and 0 bases from J; bases unmatched to any gene: 4. Germline values: CDR1 MNHNY, CDR2 SVGAGI (reference sequence). The CDR3 contains 15 residues. For the CDR3, the DNA is TGTGCCAGCAGGAAGACTAGCGGGAACTCCTACGAGCAGTACTTC. Its translation: CASRKTSGNSYEQYF.

This clonotype is judged medium-sized (0.01 to 0.1%). The chain combines TRBV29-1 with TRBJ2-5; 9 bases align to TRBD2. Trimming at V came to 6 bases and at J to 3 bases, leaving 8 bases not matched to a gene. Germline V gene lookup returns CDR1 SQVTM and CDR2 ANQGSEA. There are 14 residues in the CDR3. CDR3 amino acids: CSVAGGTEKETQYF. The CDR3 DNA reads as TGCAGCGTCGCGGGGGGGACCGAGAAAGAGACCCAGTACTTC.

This clonotype has ten or more counts. The chain combines TRBV9 with TRBJ2-1, with 7 positions matching TRBD2. The CDR3 runs to 16 residues. Per the germline V gene, CDR1 is SGDLS and CDR2 is YYNGEE. V lost 4 bases to trimming and J lost 0 bases; unmatched junction nucleotides: 7. The CDR3 DNA follows: TGTGCCAGCAGCCCTCGAGCGGGACCCTCCTACAATGAGCAGTTCTTC. As protein: CASSPRAGPSYNEQFF.

This clonotype was seen repeatedly, ten times or more. The J gene is TRBJ1-5, the V gene TRBV28; D might be TRBD1 (5 bases). The germline gives CDR1 MDHEN, CDR2 SYDVKM. The CDR3 sequence is 15 residues long. V lost 2 bases, J lost 3 bases, and 11 bases lay in between. This chain's CDR3 is CASSLIGAYNQPQHF. As DNA, the CDR3 is TGTGCCAGCAGTTTAATAGGGGCCTACAATCAGCCCCAGCATTTT. The whole variable domain, remainder taken from reference TRBV28 and TRBJ1-5, is DVKVTQSSRYLVKRTGEKVFLECVQDMDHENMFWYRQDPGLGLRLIYFSYDVKMKEKGDIPEGYSVSREKKERFSLILESASTNQTSMYLCASSLIGAYNQPQHFGDGTRLSIL.

There are many counts of this clonotype. CDR3 nucleotides: TGTGCCAGCAGTTTAAATACCTACGAGCAGTACTTC. It translates to CASSLNTYEQYF. V is TRBV28 and J is TRBJ2-7; D remains unclear. This CDR3 comprises 12 residues. The germline V and J ends were trimmed by 2 bases and 2 bases, with 4 bases remaining between them. Germline V lookup: CDR1 MDHEN, CDR2 SYDVKM.

This clonotype has at least ten counts. V and J are TRBV12-3 or TRBV12-4 and TRBJ2-7; 10 bases match TRBD1. V was clipped by 6 bases and J by 5 bases; unmatched bases: 7. The CDR3 runs to 14 residues. CDR3 bases: TGTGCCAGCAGCCGTCCCGGGACAGGGGACGAGCAGTACTTC. Its translation: CASSRPGTGDEQYF.